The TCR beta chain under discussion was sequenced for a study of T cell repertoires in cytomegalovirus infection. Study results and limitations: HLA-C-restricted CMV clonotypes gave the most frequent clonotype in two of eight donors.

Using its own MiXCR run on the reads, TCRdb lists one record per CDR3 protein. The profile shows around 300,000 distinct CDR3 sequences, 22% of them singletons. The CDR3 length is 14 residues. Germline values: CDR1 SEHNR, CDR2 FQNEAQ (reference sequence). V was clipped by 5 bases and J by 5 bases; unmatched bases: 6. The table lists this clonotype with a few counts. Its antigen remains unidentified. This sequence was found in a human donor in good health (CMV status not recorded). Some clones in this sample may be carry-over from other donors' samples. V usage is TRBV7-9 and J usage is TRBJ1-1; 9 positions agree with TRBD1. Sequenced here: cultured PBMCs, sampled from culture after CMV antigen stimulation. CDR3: CASSPQGAHTEAFF. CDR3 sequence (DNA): TGTGCCAGCAGCCCACAGGGGGCGCATACTGAAGCTTTCTTT.